A selection of T cell receptor beta chains follows, all from one sample in a study of blood T cell repertoires in COVID-19. Method: immunoSEQ multiplex PCR; TCRdb's copy keeps in-frame clones and lacks some. The sample carries 200,000 to 300,000 clones, more than 75% recorded once. The sequencing sample was made of peripheral blood. The receptors derive from a woman in her sixties or seventies with COVID-19, enrolled during active disease. CDR3s include the opening cysteine and the closing phenylalanine or tryptophan. The order of the fields is CDR3 length, D gene, V gene, J gene, clone size, CDR3 DNA, CDR3 protein. D genes are given only for firm matches. Part of the rows lack a size; the others show once, few, many or a class for expanded clones.

16	TRBD2	TRBV19	TRBJ2-2	-	TGTGCCAGTAGAACGACTAGCGGGGTGAACACCGGGGAGCTGTTTTTT	CASRTTSGVNTGELFF
14	-	TRBV7-9	TRBJ2-7	-	TGTGCCAGCAGCTTACCTCAGGAAACCTACGAGCAGTACTTC	CASSLPQETYEQYF
16	TRBD1	TRBV5-1	TRBJ2-3	-	TGCGCCAGCAGCCGGACAGGGGAGACTAGCACAGATACGCAGTATTTT	CASSRTGETSTDTQYF
14	-	TRBV6-4	TRBJ1-2	-	TGTGCCAGCAGTGACGACAAAGCTAACTATGGCTACACCTTC	CASSDDKANYGYTF
12	-	TRBV30	TRBJ1-2	-	TGTGCCTGGACTACTACAGGGTGGGGCTACACCTTC	CAWTTTGWGYTF
16	TRBD1	TRBV4-1	TRBJ1-1	-	TGCGCCAGCAGCCCAGATCCAGGGGGGCGAAACACTGAAGCTTTCTTT	CASSPDPGGRNTEAFF
16	TRBD1	TRBV11-2	TRBJ2-2	-	TGTGCCAGCAGCCCGCGGACAGGCTTCGACACCGGGGAGCTGTTTTTT	CASSPRTGFDTGELFF
15	TRBD1	TRBV27	TRBJ2-5	once	TGTGCCAGCAGTCCCTGGACAGGGGGCCGAGAGACCCAGTACTTC	CASSPWTGGRETQYF
13	TRBD2	TRBV6-1	TRBJ2-3	-	TGTGCCAGCAGTGACCTAGCGGGGTATACGCAGTATTTT	CASSDLAGYTQYF
14	-	TRBV27	TRBJ2-7	-	TGTGCCAGAGAGCCCTCGTACAGGGCTGACGAGCAGTACTTC	CAREPSYRADEQYF
13	-	TRBV9	TRBJ2-1	-	TGTGCCAGCAGCGCTCTAGACAGCAATGAGCAGTTCTTC	CASSALDSNEQFF
15	-	TRBV27	TRBJ1-3	-	TGTGCCAGCAGTTTGGCCGGGACTACCGGAAACACCATATATTTT	CASSLAGTTGNTIYF
16	-	TRBV24-1	TRBJ2-3	-	TGTGCCACCAGTGATTTGGGGCAAGGGGGCACAGATACGCAGTATTTT	CATSDLGQGGTDTQYF
14	-	TRBV14	TRBJ1-3	-	TGTGCCAGCAGAGATCCTTCGGTAGGAAACACCATATATTTT	CASRDPSVGNTIYF
16	TRBD2	TRBV20-1	TRBJ2-1	-	TGCAGTGCTAGTTTCCGGACTAGCGGGAGAGTTAATGAGCAGTTCTTC	CSASFRTSGRVNEQFF
16	TRBD2	TRBV6-1	TRBJ2-3	-	TGTGCCAGCAGTGAACCGGTAGCGGGGAGCACAGATACGCAGTATTTT	CASSEPVAGSTDTQYF
15	TRBD2	TRBV7-2	TRBJ2-7	-	TGTGCCAGCAGCTTAGTGGCGGGAGGGCCCTACGAGCAGTACTTC	CASSLVAGGPYEQYF
18	TRBD1	TRBV19	TRBJ1-3	-	TGTGCCAGTAGTTTTACCGGGACAGACTTCCACTCTGGAAACACCATATATTTT	CASSFTGTDFHSGNTIYF
13	-	TRBV5-1	TRBJ2-7	-	TGCGCCAGCAGCTTGTATGTCCCCTACGAGCAGTACTTC	CASSLYVPYEQYF
12	TRBD1	TRBV6-5	TRBJ2-1	-	TGTGCCAGCAGCCGACAGGGAAATGAGCAGTTCTTC	CASSRQGNEQFF
14	TRBD2	TRBV25-1	TRBJ2-7	-	TGTGCCAGCTCCCGGGGGGGGACCTCCTACGAGCAGTACTTC	CASSRGGTSYEQYF
16	TRBD1	TRBV14	TRBJ1-2	-	TGTGCCAGCAGCCCCCGAGGACAGGGGGCGAACTATGGCTACACCTTC	CASSPRGQGANYGYTF
13	-	TRBV30	TRBJ2-7	-	TGTGCCTGGAGACCGGGTTCGGGCTACGAGCAGTACTTC	CAWRPGSGYEQYF
18	-	TRBV7-2	TRBJ1-5	few	TGTGCCAGCAGCTTATACCACAGTGCGACCGATAGCAATCAGCCCCAGCATTTT	CASSLYHSATDSNQPQHF
15	-	TRBV6-5	TRBJ1-1	once	TGTGCCAGCAGTTACACAACTGGACCCGGGGCTGAAGCTTTCTTT	CASSYTTGPGAEAFF
14	-	TRBV28	TRBJ1-5	-	TGTGCCAGCAGTTCCCCGGGTAGCAATCAGCCCCAGCATTTT	CASSSPGSNQPQHF
15	TRBD1	TRBV6-5	TRBJ1-2	-	TGTGCCAGCAGTACCAATCGACAGGGCCACTATGGCTACACCTTC	CASSTNRQGHYGYTF
20	TRBD2	TRBV28	TRBJ2-3	-	TGTGCCAGCAGTCTTGGGGCGGCTAGCGGGAGGGCCGCACACACAGATACGCAGTATTTT	CASSLGAASGRAAHTDTQYF
14	-	TRBV11-3	TRBJ2-3	-	TGTGCCAGCAGCTTAGCCAGTAGCACAGATACGCAGTATTTT	CASSLASSTDTQYF
16	TRBD2	TRBV6-1	TRBJ2-7	-	TGTGCCAGCAGTGAGCAAACTAGCGTTCCTGCCTACGAGCAGTACTTC	CASSEQTSVPAYEQYF
14	-	TRBV14	TRBJ1-1	-	TGTGCCAGCAGCCAAGTCCCAGGACAGACTGAAGCTTTCTTT	CASSQVPGQTEAFF
14	TRBD1	TRBV30	TRBJ1-5	few	TGTGCCTGGAGCCAACAGGGGGCAGGACAGCCCCAGCATTTT	CAWSQQGAGQPQHF